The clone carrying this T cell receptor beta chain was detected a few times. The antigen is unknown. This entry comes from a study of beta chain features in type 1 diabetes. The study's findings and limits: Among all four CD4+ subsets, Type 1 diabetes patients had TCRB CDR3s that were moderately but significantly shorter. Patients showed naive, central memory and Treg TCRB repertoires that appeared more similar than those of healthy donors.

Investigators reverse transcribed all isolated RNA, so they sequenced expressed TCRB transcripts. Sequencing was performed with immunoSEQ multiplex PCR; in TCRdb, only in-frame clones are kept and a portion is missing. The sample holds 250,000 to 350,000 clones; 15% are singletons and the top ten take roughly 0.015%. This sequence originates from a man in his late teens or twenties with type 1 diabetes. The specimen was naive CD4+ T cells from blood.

Here the CDR3 DNA reads TGTGCCAGCAGACCCGACAGGGCGGTGGGGAACATTCAGTACTTC. It translates to CASRPDRAVGNIQYF. This chain uses TRBV6-5 with TRBJ2-4; TRBD1 matches 7 bases. This CDR3 is 15 amino acids long. Germline lookup yields CDR1 MNHEY and CDR2 SVGAGI. J gave up 7 bases and V 6 bases, and 12 bases lay outside the gene matches.